Presented here are 32 T cell receptor beta chains from one specimen sequenced in a study of cytomegalovirus exposure and HLA in healthy donors. The PCR contained 60 Vbeta and 13 Jbeta primers. Clones were sequenced by immunoSEQ multiplex PCR, and TCRdb holds only the in-frame ones, with some missing. Among 60,000 to 70,000 clones listed, over 60% were seen once. The sequenced sample was PBMCs. The receptors originated from a man over 45 in good health and CMV-seropositive.

The chain combines TRBV28 with TRBJ2-2, with D possibly being TRBD1 (5 bases). Trimming took 3 bases from V and 1 from J, leaving 9 bases between them. Germline V gene lookup returns CDR1 MDHEN and CDR2 SYDVKM. This CDR3 contains 15 residues. The CDR3 region has the DNA TGTGCCAGCAGTTTCCCCCAGGGGAACACCGGGGAGCTGTTTTTT. Residues: CASSFPQGNTGELFF.

The chain recombines TRBV7-2 with TRBJ2-7; TRBD2 matches 7 bases. This CDR3 is built from 15 residues. Germline values: CDR1 SGHTA, CDR2 FQGNSA. Trimming cost V 1 base and J 2 bases; bases outside gene matches: 5. CDR3 sequence reads: CASSLDGTIPYEQYF. The CDR3 region has the DNA TGTGCCAGCAGCTTAGACGGGACTATTCCCTACGAGCAGTACTTC.

DNA of the CDR3: TGCGCCAGCAGCCAACCGGGACATCGGACTAATGAAAAACTGTTTTTT. It encodes CASSQPGHRTNEKLFF. This chain uses TRBV4-1 with TRBJ1-4, with a tentative D call TRBD1 (6 bases). The V end was cut by 2 bases, the J end by 2 bases, with 12 bases between. Germline values: CDR1 MGHRA, CDR2 YSYEKL. CDR3 length equals 16 residues.

This sequence joins TRBV29-1 and TRBJ1-2; tentatively, D is TRBD1 (5 bases). The CDR3 is 12 residues long. Germline V gives CDR1 SQVTM, CDR2 ANQGSEA. Deletions cut 7 bases from V and 3 bases from J, with 12 bases between. The CDR3 protein is CSDLREDYGYTF. DNA of the CDR3: TGCAGCGACCTCAGGGAGGACTATGGCTACACCTTC.

The chain combines TRBV5-1 with TRBJ1-4, with a tentative D call TRBD1 (5 bases). V lost 2 bases to trimming and J lost 8 bases, with 13 bases between them. The germline V gene encodes CDR1 SGHRS and CDR2 YFSETQ. The CDR3 extends over 14 amino acids. CDR3 nucleotides: TGCGCCAGCAGCTTAGGAGACAGTAACGAAAAACTGTTTTTT. Amino acids: CASSLGDSNEKLFF.

V is TRBV28 and J is TRBJ2-1; weak D call: TRBD1 (6 bases). The CDR3 contains 14 residues. CDR1 MDHEN and CDR2 SYDVKM come from the germline V gene. V lost 8 bases and J 5 bases, leaving 16 bases between the germline ends. CDR3 DNA sequence: TGTGCCAGCGCCTCAGGGGCCGCCAACAATGAGCAGTTCTTC. As protein: CASASGAANNEQFF. Full variable domain (missing parts from reference TRBV28 and TRBJ2-1): DVKVTQSSRYLVKRTGEKVFLECVQDMDHENMFWYRQDPGLGLRLIYFSYDVKMKEKGDIPEGYSVSREKKERFSLILESASTNQTSMYLCASASGAANNEQFFGPGTRLTVL.

CDR3 region: CSSGSADTQYF. For the CDR3, the DNA is TGCAGTAGCGGGAGTGCAGATACGCAGTATTTT. This chain uses TRBV20-1 with TRBJ2-3, with TRBD2 matching 8 bases. There are 11 residues in the CDR3. Per the germline V gene, CDR1 is DFQATT and CDR2 is SNEGSKA (reference sequence). With V trimmed by 8 bases and J by 4 bases, 2 bases remained unmatched.

The chain couples TRBV7-9 to TRBJ1-6; possible D gene TRBD1, 6 bases. The V gene lost 3 bases and the J gene lost 7 bases, with 7 bases spanning the gap. Germline V CDR1 and CDR2: SEHNR, FQNEAQ (reference sequence). The CDR3 length is 13 residues. The CDR3 protein is CASSFGQNSPLHF. The CDR3 nucleotides read TGTGCCAGCAGCTTTGGACAGAATTCACCCCTCCACTTT. The entire variable domain, with the rest obtained from reference TRBV7-9 and TRBJ1-6, is as follows: DTGVSQNPRHKITKRGQNVTFRCDPISEHNRLYWYRQTLGQGPEFLTYFQNEAQLEKSRLLSDRFSAERPKGSFSTLEIQRTEQGDSAMYLCASSFGQNSPLHFGNGTRLTVT.

J is TRBJ2-1 and V is TRBV19; TRBD2 matches at 9 bases. The germline gives CDR1 LNHDA, CDR2 SQIVND (reference sequence). The CDR3 runs to 14 residues. The trim removed 8 bases at V and 9 bases at J, leaving 11 bases unmatched. CDR3 protein: CASEFSGRLGEQFF. In DNA form, the CDR3 reads TGTGCCAGTGAGTTTAGCGGGAGACTAGGTGAGCAGTTCTTC. Full variable domain (rest looked up from reference TRBV19 and TRBJ2-1): DGGITQSPKYLFRKEGQNVTLSCEQNLNHDAMYWYRQDPGQGLRLIYYSQIVNDFQKGDIAEGYSVSREKKESFPLTVTSAQKNPTAFYLCASEFSGRLGEQFFGPGTRLTVL.

The rearrangement joins TRBV6-6 to TRBJ2-2; 14 bases fit TRBD2. This CDR3 has 16 residues. Germline trimming cut 7 bases from V and 8 bases from J; bases unmatched to any gene: 9. Germline CDR1 is MNHNY and CDR2 is SVGAGI (reference sequence). The CDR3 spells CASNQGLAGVSGELFF. CDR3 sequence (DNA): TGTGCCAGCAATCAGGGACTAGCGGGAGTTTCTGGGGAGCTGTTTTTT.

V and J are TRBV5-1 and TRBJ2-7, with 9 bases aligning to TRBD1. This CDR3 has 17 amino acids. V was pared by 5 bases and J by 6 bases, with 18 bases of the junction left unmatched. CDR1 and CDR2 from the germline V gene are SGHRS and YFSETQ. The CDR3 here is CASRRPLSTGGFSEQYF. The CDR3 region has the DNA TGCGCCAGCAGGAGACCTCTTTCGACAGGGGGGTTTTCCGAGCAGTACTTC.

This clone was found many times. The chain uses TRBV15 and TRBJ2-7, with 7 bases lining up with TRBD1. CDR1 and CDR2 from the germline V gene are LNHNV and YYDKDF (reference sequence). The CDR3 extends over 16 amino acids. The V gene end was trimmed by 3 bases and the J gene end by 3 bases; junction bases not matched to a gene: 11. The CDR3 loop reads CATSSLPGDSYYEQYF. In DNA form, the CDR3 reads TGTGCCACCAGCAGCCTACCCGGGGACAGCTACTACGAGCAGTACTTC.

The chain joins TRBV15 to TRBJ2-5; 8 bases map to TRBD2. Per germline, CDR1 LNHNV and CDR2 YYDKDF (reference sequence). The CDR3 extends over 14 amino acids. The J segment lost 5 bases and the V segment lost 2 bases, leaving 4 bases of the junction unmatched. In DNA, the CDR3 is TGTGCCACCAGCAGACCAGGGACTAGGGAGACCCAGTACTTC. Residues: CATSRPGTRETQYF.

This clone was detected a few times. The rearrangement links TRBV7-9 to TRBJ2-7; D perhaps matches TRBD1 (5 bases). The CDR3 has 13 residues. Germline CDR1 reads SEHNR; CDR2 reads FQNEAQ (reference sequence). Trimming removed 0 bases from V and 4 bases from J, with 7 bases in between. CDR3 residues: CASSLAQGYEQYF. CDR3 DNA: TGTGCCAGCAGCTTAGCGCAGGGTTACGAGCAGTACTTC.

The rearrangement links TRBV28 to TRBJ1-1, with D maybe TRBD1 (6 bases). The V gene's germline CDR1 is MDHEN and CDR2 SYDVKM. This CDR3 spans 13 amino acids. V was shortened by 4 bases and J by 6 bases, with 12 bases between the two germline ends. The CDR3 sequence is CASSSRGGAEAFF. CDR3 in DNA: TGTGCCAGCAGTTCCAGGGGAGGGGCTGAAGCTTTCTTT. The full variable domain, with the rest looked up from reference TRBV28 and TRBJ1-1, is DVKVTQSSRYLVKRTGEKVFLECVQDMDHENMFWYRQDPGLGLRLIYFSYDVKMKEKGDIPEGYSVSREKKERFSLILESASTNQTSMYLCASSSRGGAEAFFGQGTRLTVV.

This clone was detected a few times. The chain combines TRBV6-5 with TRBJ1-1, with unresolved D. Trimming cost V 6 bases and J 4 bases, with 12 bases left between them. CDR1 is MNHEY and CDR2 is SVGAGI in the germline V gene. The CDR3 has 13 residues. The CDR3 sequence is CASSYQVGTEAFF. DNA for the CDR3: TGTGCCAGCAGCTACCAGGTCGGCACTGAAGCTTTCTTT.

V gene TRBV14 combines with J gene TRBJ2-7; 10 nucleotides match TRBD1. CDR3 length: 16 residues. Trimming took 4 bases from V and 5 from J; bases not matched to a gene: 11. Germline loops: CDR1 SGHDN, CDR2 FVKESK. The CDR3 loop is CASSPARDRGRDEQYF. CDR3 sequence (DNA): TGTGCCAGCAGCCCCGCAAGGGACAGGGGAAGGGACGAGCAGTACTTC.

The chain carries TRBV4-1 and TRBJ2-7, with D possibly being TRBD1 (6 bases). Germline V gene lookup returns CDR1 MGHRA and CDR2 YSYEKL. V lost 1 base, J lost 0 bases, and 13 bases lay in between. The CDR3 has 16 residues. The DNA of the CDR3 is TGCGCCAGCAGCCAAGTATTCAGGGGTAGCTCCTACGAGCAGTACTTC. Encoded protein: CASSQVFRGSSYEQYF.

This clone was seen only once. The V gene is TRBV29-1, the J gene TRBJ2-1; D might be TRBD2 (6 bases). Germline-derived CDR1 and CDR2 are SQVTM and ANQGSEA. The CDR3 totals 12 residues. Trimming removed 2 bases from V and 8 bases from J, with 10 bases in between. The CDR3, as DNA: TGCAGCGTTGAAAAAGGAGGGGATGAGCAGTTCTTC. It yields the protein CSVEKGGDEQFF.

This clone has only one observation. V gene TRBV5-6 combines with J gene TRBJ1-5, with 12 bases matching TRBD1. Germline V gene sequence: CDR1 SGHDT, CDR2 YYEEEE. Trimming at V came to 3 bases and at J to 5 bases, leaving 6 bases not matched to a gene. The CDR3 sequence is 16 residues long. The CDR3 region has the DNA TGTGCCAGCAGCTCGGGACAGGGGGCGCCTGATCAGCCCCAGCATTTT. Amino acids: CASSSGQGAPDQPQHF.

This clone was seen just once. This sequence joins TRBV6-6 and TRBJ2-1, with D maybe TRBD1 (5 bases). Germline loops: CDR1 MNHNY, CDR2 SVGAGI (reference sequence). Trimming removed 6 bases from V and 7 bases from J, with 10 bases in between. This CDR3 region has 12 residues. The CDR3 coding sequence is TGTGCCAGCAGCCGTGGACAAAATGAGCAGTTCTTC. Amino acids: CASSRGQNEQFF.

This clone was detected once. The V gene is TRBV7-9, the J gene TRBJ2-1, with 9 bases lining up with TRBD2. The length of the CDR3 is 15 residues. Germline CDR1 and CDR2: SEHNR and FQNEAQ (reference sequence). V lost 5 bases and J lost 7; bases outside the gene matches: 9. The CDR3 region is CASSPIAGDTNEQFF. Here the CDR3 DNA reads TGTGCCAGCAGCCCGATAGCGGGAGATACGAATGAGCAGTTCTTC.

This clone was seen a handful of times. The chain has TRBV18 and TRBJ2-7, with TRBD2 matching 7 bases. In germline, CDR1 is KGHSH, CDR2 LQKENI. The CDR3 is made up of 15 amino acids. After removal of 1 base from V and 2 bases from J, the junction contained 5 bases not matched to a gene. As DNA, the CDR3 is TGTGCCAGCTCACCACTGAGGGCGGGAGCCTACGAGCAGTACTTC. The encoded protein is CASSPLRAGAYEQYF. Full variable domain (outside the CDR3, taken from reference TRBV18 and TRBJ2-7): NAGVMQNPRHLVRRRGQEARLRCSPMKGHSHVYWYRQLPEEGLKFMVYLQKENIIDESGMPKERFSAEFPKEGPSILRIQQVVRGDSAAYFCASSPLRAGAYEQYFGPGTRLTVT.

Only one count was recorded for this clone. This chain links TRBV19 with TRBJ1-4; D may be TRBD1 (5 bases). The CDR3 consists of 17 residues. The germline V gene has CDR1 LNHDA and CDR2 SQIVND (reference sequence). V was shortened by 3 bases and J by 0 bases, with 14 bases between the two germline ends. CDR3 nucleotides: TGTGCCAGTAGTATTCGACAGCGCCTTGCAACTAATGAAAAACTGTTTTTT. This gives the protein CASSIRQRLATNEKLFF.

This sequence joins TRBV12-5 and TRBJ1-1; D is undetermined. V was pared by 6 bases and J by 2 bases, with 10 bases between. The CDR3 length is 13 residues. Germline V gene data show CDR1 as LGHNT and CDR2 as FRNRAP. The CDR3 DNA follows: TGTGCTAGTGGCGTCACAGTCAACACTGAAGCTTTCTTT. Amino acids: CASGVTVNTEAFF. The full variable domain, completed using reference TRBV12-5 and TRBJ1-1, is DARVTQTPRHKVTEMGQEVTMRCQPILGHNTVFWYRQTMMQGLELLAYFRNRAPLDDSGMPKDRFSAEMPDATLATLKIQPSEPRDSAVYFCASGVTVNTEAFFGQGTRLTVV.

The rearrangement uses TRBV7-8 and TRBJ1-1; possibly TRBD1 for D (5 bases). Germline CDR1 is SGHVS and CDR2 is FQNEAQ. V was clipped by 3 bases and J by 3 bases, with 11 bases between them. The CDR3 totals 14 residues. CDR3 protein: CASSFSGGDTEAFF. Written as DNA, the CDR3 is TGTGCCAGCAGCTTTTCGGGGGGGGACACTGAAGCTTTCTTT.

The V and J genes are TRBV7-6 and TRBJ1-5, with unresolved D. V lost 1 base to trimming and J lost 6 bases, with 10 bases between them. Germline CDR1 SGHVS, CDR2 FNYEAQ. This CDR3 is built from 14 residues. The CDR3 protein is CASSLGDAGQPQHF. CDR3 bases: TGTGCCAGCAGCTTAGGGGATGCGGGTCAGCCCCAGCATTTT.

The chain recombines TRBV6-5 with TRBJ2-5; 8 bases agree with TRBD1. Gene TRBJ2-7 matches the end of the DNA better, so the J call may be wrong. From germline, CDR1 is MNHEY and CDR2 SVGAGI. The CDR3 has 14 amino acids. CDR3 residues: CASRPGTGSYEQYF. Here the CDR3 DNA reads TGTGCCAGCAGACCCGGGACAGGCTCCTACGAGCAGTACTTC.

This sequence joins TRBV13 and TRBJ2-3; no definite D call. Germline CDR1 is PRHDT and CDR2 is FYEKMQ (reference sequence). Trimming pared 4 bases from V and 3 bases from J, leaving 8 bases between. The CDR3 is made up of 13 amino acids. The CDR3 bases are TGTGCCAGCAGCTCGTCCGCGACAGATACGCAGTATTTT. Protein sequence: CASSSSATDTQYF.

V usage is TRBV27 and J usage is TRBJ2-7, with 8 nucleotides matching TRBD2. Per germline, CDR1 MNHEY and CDR2 SMNVEV (reference sequence). The CDR3 contains 14 residues. V shed 3 bases, J shed 6 bases, and the junction held 7 bases outside the gene matches. CDR3 loop: CASSLGGRSPEQYF. CDR3 bases: TGTGCCAGCAGTTTGGGCGGGAGGTCCCCCGAGCAGTACTTC.

CDR3 residues: CSVDRTRADTQYF. For the CDR3, the DNA is TGCAGCGTCGATAGGACTAGGGCTGATACGCAGTATTTT. The genes are TRBV29-1 and TRBJ2-3; 7 positions match TRBD2. The CDR3 runs to 13 residues. With V trimmed by 6 bases and J by 6 bases, 9 bases remained unmatched. The germline gives CDR1 SQVTM, CDR2 ANQGSEA.

The chain links TRBV5-6 to TRBJ1-2; tentatively, D is TRBD1 (6 bases). The CDR3 loop spans 16 amino acids. The germline V and J ends were trimmed by 4 bases and 2 bases, with 18 bases remaining between them. CDR1 and CDR2 from the germline V gene are SGHDT and YYEEEE. CDR3 protein: CASSMTGVNRNYGYTF. CDR3 bases: TGTGCCAGCAGCATGACAGGCGTCAACCGCAACTATGGCTACACCTTC.